This T cell receptor (beta chain) was found in a study of shared clonotypes between healthy human individuals. At the level of the study: Aged 18 to 49, the donors were a couple of women and a few men. Each donor contributed plates that comprised three CD4 naive, three CD4 memory, two CD8 naive and one CD8 memory.

On this clone itself: The antigen remains undetermined.

The CDR3 has 15 residues. The germline V gene has CDR1 MNHNY and CDR2 SVGAGI (reference sequence). Trimming pared 7 bases from V and 1 base from J, leaving 15 bases between. Study results and caveats: Naive subsets generally exceeded memory subsets in estimated richness.

Evenly divided among several immunoSEQ plates was the genomic DNA of each subset. The data were produced by immunoSEQ multiplex PCR, yet TCRdb's version contains in-frame clones alone and is incomplete. The top ten hold roughly 0.13% of the sample, which has over 2 million clones, roughly 95% seen once. The genes are TRBV6-6 and TRBJ2-3, with D perhaps matching TRBD2 (6 bases). Sequencing input: naive CD4+ T cells sorted from blood. Subset of the sample: CD45RA+ positively selected. The origin of this receptor is a man aged 18-30 years in good health. The chain's CDR3 is CASILGWEGTDTQYF. CDR3 nucleotides: TGTGCCAGCATCCTTGGGTGGGAGGGCACAGATACGCAGTATTTT.